These 28 T cell receptor beta chains came from one sample sequenced in a study of shared clonotypes between healthy human individuals. The data were produced by immunoSEQ multiplex PCR, yet TCRdb's version contains in-frame clones alone and is incomplete. Of about 2 million clones in the sample, around 95% are singletons; the top ten hold approximately 0.13%. Sequenced input: naive CD4+ T cells sorted from blood. Noted subset: CD45RA+ positively selected. The receptors originated from a man aged 18 to 29 in good health.

This clone was found a few times. The chain uses TRBV7-6 and TRBJ1-6, with TRBD1 matching 8 bases. The CDR3 is made up of 14 amino acids. V lost 6 bases to trimming and J lost 10 bases; unmatched junction nucleotides: 8. Germline V CDR1 and CDR2: SGHVS, FNYEAQ. CDR3 sequence: CASRPGTGGSPLHF. In nucleotides, the CDR3 is TGTGCCAGCAGACCCGGGACAGGAGGATCACCCCTCCACTTT.

V is TRBV4-1 and J is TRBJ1-6; D remains unclear. CDR3 size: 17 residues. Per germline, CDR1 MGHRA and CDR2 YSYEKL. V was shortened by 0 bases and J by 0 bases, with 9 bases between the two germline ends. The CDR3 DNA reads as TGCGCCAGCAGCCAAGAACGTTGGAGCTCCTATAATTCACCCCTCCACTTT. This translates into CASSQERWSSYNSPLHF.

This clone was picked up one time. The chain recombines TRBV2 with TRBJ2-1; tentatively, D is TRBD1 (6 bases). V was trimmed by 11 bases and J by 0 bases, leaving 14 bases between them. This CDR3 has 14 residues. Germline V gene data show CDR1 as SNHLY and CDR2 as FYNNEI. CDR3 sequence reads: CARATGLSYNEQFF. The CDR3 DNA reads as TGTGCCCGAGCGACAGGCCTCTCCTACAATGAGCAGTTCTTC.

V and J are TRBV30 and TRBJ2-1; D possibly matches TRBD1 or TRBD2 (5 bases each). This CDR3 region has 15 residues. The germline V gene encodes CDR1 GTSNPN and CDR2 SVGIG (reference sequence). V lost 2 bases and J lost 9, with 20 bases in between. CDR3 nucleotides: TGTGCCTGGAGTCCAGTAGGGACGCCGCCCTTTGAGCAGTTCTTC. Its protein product is CAWSPVGTPPFEQFF. Supplemented by reference TRBV30 and TRBJ2-1, the full variable domain reads SQTIHQWPATLVQPVGSPLSLECTVEGTSNPNLYWYRQAAGRGLQLLFYSVGIGQISSEVPQNLSASRPQDRQFILSSKKLLLSDSGFYLCAWSPVGTPPFEQFFGPGTRLTVL.

This clone has just one count. The chain recombines TRBV4-3 with TRBJ2-2, with 7 bases matching TRBD2. Germline V gives CDR1 LGHNA, CDR2 YSLEER. The CDR3 contains 16 residues. J gave up 4 bases and V 1 base, and 6 bases lay outside the gene matches. CDR3 DNA: TGCGCCAGCAGCCAAGGTCAAGCGGGAATCACCGGGGAGCTGTTTTTT. Residues: CASSQGQAGITGELFF.

The V and J genes are TRBV7-2 and TRBJ2-3; D is possibly TRBD2 (5 bases). The CDR3 runs 15 residues. Per the germline V gene, CDR1 is SGHTA and CDR2 is FQGNSA. V gave up 4 bases and J gave up 6 bases, with 17 bases separating them. The CDR3 is CASSSPRVGGDTQYF. The CDR3 DNA reads TGTGCCAGCAGCTCGCCTCGGGTGGGCGGGGATACGCAGTATTTT.

V gene TRBV11-3 combines with J gene TRBJ2-1; 12 nucleotides line up with TRBD2. Germline lookup yields CDR1 SGHNT and CDR2 YENEEA. Trimming cost V 3 bases and J 8 bases; bases outside gene matches: 14. There are 18 residues in the CDR3. The CDR3 is CASSFRRPLTSGGDEQFF. CDR3 bases: TGTGCCAGCAGCTTTAGAAGGCCCCTGACTAGCGGGGGCGATGAGCAGTTCTTC.

This clone is a singleton in its sample. The chain has TRBV30 and TRBJ2-6, with D uncertain. The V gene lost 3 bases and the J gene lost 0 bases, with 3 bases spanning the gap. The CDR3 runs to 13 residues. The germline gives CDR1 GTSNPN, CDR2 SVGIG (reference sequence). The CDR3 loop is CAWRVSGANVLTF. The CDR3 nucleotides are TGTGCCTGGAGGGTCTCTGGGGCCAACGTCCTGACTTTC. Together with reference TRBV30 and TRBJ2-6, the CDR3 gives the full variable domain: SQTIHQWPATLVQPVGSPLSLECTVEGTSNPNLYWYRQAAGRGLQLLFYSVGIGQISSEVPQNLSASRPQDRQFILSSKKLLLSDSGFYLCAWRVSGANVLTFGAGSRLTVL.

This chain links TRBV9 with TRBJ1-4; 9 nucleotides line up with TRBD1. The CDR3 spans 13 residues. Germline values: CDR1 SGDLS, CDR2 YYNGEE. V lost 4 bases, J lost 11 bases, and 6 bases stayed unmatched. CDR3 coding DNA: TGTGCCAGCAGCCCAGCGACAGGGGGGAAACTGTTTTTT. This codes for CASSPATGGKLFF.

The chain employs TRBV7-2 and TRBJ1-5; the D is unclear. Trimming removed 1 base from V and 3 bases from J, with 7 bases in between. Germline lookup yields CDR1 SGHTA and CDR2 FQGNSA. The CDR3 has 14 amino acids. CDR3 loop: CASSLEGYNQPQHF. CDR3 nucleotide sequence: TGTGCCAGCAGCTTAGAGGGTTACAATCAGCCCCAGCATTTT.

The gene calls are TRBV19 and TRBJ2-7, with D perhaps matching TRBD1 or TRBD2 (5 bases each). Trimming removed 5 bases at V and 3 bases at J, with 23 bases between. The length of the CDR3 is 17 residues. CDR1 is LNHDA and CDR2 is SQIVND in the germline V gene (reference sequence). CDR3 sequence (DNA): TGTGCCAGTAGTGGGCCCCGGGGCGCTACTAAAGGCTACGAGCAGTACTTC. Protein sequence: CASSGPRGATKGYEQYF.

The chain combines TRBV7-9 with TRBJ2-5, with unresolved D. Germline CDR1 is SEHNR and CDR2 is FQNEAQ (reference sequence). The CDR3 totals 14 residues. Trimming took off 4 bases at V and 5 bases at J, with 14 bases between the two ends. The CDR3 spells CASSSPGSAETQYF. The CDR3 DNA is TGTGCCAGCAGCTCCCCGGGCAGTGCTGAGACCCAGTACTTC.

The chain combines TRBV30 with TRBJ2-2, with TRBD2 identical over 10 bases. The CDR3 is 15 amino acids. J lost 7 bases, V lost 0 bases, and 5 bases had no gene match. CDR1 is GTSNPN and CDR2 is SVGIG in the germline V gene (reference sequence). The CDR3 loop reads CAWSVRLAGGGELFF. The CDR3 DNA reads as TGTGCCTGGAGTGTACGACTAGCGGGCGGCGGGGAGCTGTTTTTT.

This chain's CDR3 is CATGQGAKPQHF. CDR3 coding DNA: TGTGCCACTGGACAGGGGGCCAAGCCCCAGCATTTT. The chain joins TRBV19 to TRBJ1-5, with TRBD1 identical over 11 bases. J was trimmed by 8 bases and V by 10 bases; bases with no gene match: 4. Looked up from germline, CDR1 is LNHDA and CDR2 is SQIVND (reference sequence). The CDR3 length is 12 residues.

The chain combines TRBV2 with TRBJ2-7; D may be TRBD1 (5 bases). Trimming pared 2 bases from V and 6 bases from J, leaving 14 bases between. The CDR3 runs 14 residues. The germline CDR1 and CDR2 sequences are SNHLY and FYNNEI. The CDR3 DNA reads TGTGCCAGCAGTGAACAGGGTACGTTTGGCGAGCAGTACTTC. It codes for CASSEQGTFGEQYF.

The chain links TRBV5-8 to TRBJ1-4; perhaps TRBD1 as D (6 bases). V lost 4 bases and J lost 5, with 12 bases in between. The CDR3 loop spans 14 amino acids. Germline V gene data show CDR1 as SGHTS and CDR2 as YDEGEE. Here the CDR3 DNA reads TGTGCCAGCAGCCAACAGGGAAAGAATGAAAAACTGTTTTTT. This sequence encodes CASSQQGKNEKLFF. The variable domain in full, with the rest retrieved from reference TRBV5-8 and TRBJ1-4, is EAGVTQSPTHLIKTRGQQATLRCSPISGHTSVYWYQQALGLGLQFLLWYDEGEERNRGNFPPRFSGRQFPNYSSELNVNALELEDSALYLCASSQQGKNEKLFFGSGTQLSVL.

For this clone: This same CDR3 is encoded by further DNA sequences in the sample. This chain joins TRBV5-6 and TRBJ2-3; D is possibly TRBD2 (6 bases). The length of the CDR3 is 15 residues. Trimming removed 4 bases from V and 0 bases from J, with 12 bases in between. Germline V gene sequence: CDR1 SGHDT, CDR2 YYEEEE. CDR3 coding DNA: TGTGCCAGCAGCCCCTTAGCGGCTAGCACAGATACGCAGTATTTT. Translation gives CASSPLAASTDTQYF.

On this clone itself: The junction departs from germline at one end; a sequencing error may be responsible. The chain is built from TRBV7-7 and TRBJ2-2, with D perhaps matching TRBD2 (5 bases). Germline V gene lookup returns CDR1 SSHAT and CDR2 FNYEAQ (reference sequence). The CDR3 is made up of 16 amino acids. CDR3 region: CASSPRGSGNTGELFF. CDR3 sequence (DNA): TGTGCTAGCAGCCCACGAGGGAGCGGTAACACCGGGGAGCTGTTTTTT.

This clone was observed once. This sequence joins TRBV6-1 and TRBJ1-3; D unclear. The CDR3 is 13 residues long. CDR1 and CDR2 (germline): MNHNS, SASEGT. V shed 5 bases and J shed 4 bases, with 9 bases lying between them. The CDR3 here is CASSNIPGNTIYF. CDR3 DNA: TGTGCCAGCAGTAACATACCGGGAAACACCATATATTTT.

The chain employs TRBV2 and TRBJ1-2; 7 bases are a match to TRBD1. Unmatched junction bases numbered 6, after V lost 5 bases and J lost 3 bases. The germline CDR1 and CDR2 sequences are SNHLY and FYNNEI. The CDR3 has 14 amino acids. For the CDR3, the DNA is TGTGCCAGCAGTCGACAGGGAAGGGACTATGGCTACACCTTC. This codes for CASSRQGRDYGYTF.

The chain joins TRBV18 to TRBJ2-2; D uncertain. Germline CDR1 KGHSH, CDR2 LQKENI. Between the trimmed V and J ends, which lost 3 bases and 0 bases, there was a span of 5 bases. This CDR3 is built from 14 residues. The CDR3 sequence is CASSPVPNTGELFF. CDR3 in DNA: TGTGCCAGCTCACCCGTGCCGAACACCGGGGAGCTGTTTTTT.

Turning to this clone: Within the sample, other DNA sequences also encode this same CDR3. The chain has TRBV2 and TRBJ1-5; D is possibly TRBD1 (5 bases). Trimming removed 4 bases at V and 3 bases at J, with 7 bases between. This CDR3 is 13 amino acids long. Germline V lookup: CDR1 SNHLY, CDR2 FYNNEI. CDR3 DNA: TGTGCCAGCAGTGTGGGGCCCAATCAGCCCCAGCATTTT. Translation: CASSVGPNQPQHF.

Concerning this clone itself: This sample also contains other DNA sequences that code for the same CDR3. The chain links TRBV28 to TRBJ1-5; 9 bases fit TRBD1. The V gene end was trimmed by 8 bases and the J gene end by 0 bases; junction bases not matched to a gene: 5. In germline, CDR1 is MDHEN, CDR2 SYDVKM. The CDR3 covers 15 residues. DNA of the CDR3: TGTGCCAGCTCTCTGACAGGGGGTAGCAATCAGCCCCAGCATTTT. As protein: CASSLTGGSNQPQHF.

This sequence joins TRBV10-3 and TRBJ2-1; 8 bases match TRBD2. Trimming at V came to 3 bases and at J to 5 bases, leaving 3 bases not matched to a gene. There are 14 residues in the CDR3. CDR1 and CDR2 (germline): ENHRY, SYGVKD. The CDR3 DNA follows: TGTGCCATCAGTGAAGGTAGCGGGGACAATGAGCAGTTCTTC. Protein: CAISEGSGDNEQFF.

The genes are TRBV25-1 and TRBJ1-1, with 7 bases lining up with TRBD1. Unmatched junction bases numbered 3, after V lost 3 bases and J lost 2 bases. CDR3 size: 14 residues. CDR1 and CDR2 from the germline V gene are MGHDK and SYGVNS. The chain's CDR3 is CASSDGTVNTEAFF. Written as DNA, the CDR3 is TGTGCCAGCAGTGACGGGACAGTTAACACTGAAGCTTTCTTT.

This clone was detected only once. The J gene is TRBJ2-3, the V gene TRBV9, with 10 bases identical to TRBD1. Losses at the gene ends were 4 bases for V and 10 bases for J; bases not matched to a gene: 9. The CDR3 contains 14 residues. Per germline, CDR1 SGDLS and CDR2 YYNGEE. CDR3 protein: CASSPPGTGAAQYF. The CDR3 DNA reads as TGTGCCAGCAGCCCGCCCGGGACAGGGGCCGCGCAGTATTTT.

This chain connects TRBV7-2 to TRBJ2-3; TRBD2 matches 8 bases. Germline V gives CDR1 SGHTA, CDR2 FQGNSA. The CDR3 is made up of 16 amino acids. The V gene end was trimmed by 5 bases and the J gene end by 2 bases; junction bases not matched to a gene: 9. The CDR3 is CASSTGSGIPTDTQYF. The CDR3 DNA is TGTGCCAGCAGCACCGGTAGCGGGATTCCCACAGATACGCAGTATTTT.

The chain recombines TRBV25-1 with TRBJ1-1; possible D gene TRBD1, 5 bases. Germline V lookup: CDR1 MGHDK, CDR2 SYGVNS. This CDR3 contains 14 residues. Trimming took off 3 bases at V and 5 bases at J, with 13 bases between the two ends. CDR3 residues: CASSEEAGWTEAFF. CDR3 nucleotides: TGTGCCAGCAGTGAGGAGGCAGGGTGGACTGAAGCTTTCTTT.